Each of the 6 T cell receptor beta chains below was sequenced from the same sample in a study of Ad26.COV2.S vaccination and SARS-CoV-2 variants. Described treatment: approximately 18 received Ad26.COV2.S at low or high dose, single or two shots; roughly five received placebo; per-sample allocation not given. Specimens were obtained on day 63 following the first vaccine or placebo injection. Clones were sequenced by immunoSEQ multiplex PCR, and TCRdb holds only the in-frame ones, with some missing. The sample contains roughly 500,000 clones, around 88% of which appear only once. Sequences were derived from peripheral blood, sampled in a trial of Ad26.COV2.S vaccine versus placebo. These TCRs come from a person aged 18-60 years who received the Ad26.COV2.S COVID-19 vaccine or a placebo.

This chain links TRBV7-2 with TRBJ1-1, with 8 bases matching TRBD1. The CDR3 runs to 12 residues. V lost 5 bases to trimming and J lost 7 bases; unmatched junction nucleotides: 3. In germline, CDR1 is SGHTA, CDR2 FQGNSA. The CDR3 DNA sequence: TGTGCCAGCAGCGCGGACAGGGTTGAAGCTTTCTTT. It encodes CASSADRVEAFF.

The rearrangement joins TRBV9 to TRBJ2-1; 8 bases are a match to TRBD2. CDR1 is SGDLS, CDR2 YYNGEE, per germline. The CDR3 runs 16 residues. With 0 bases clipped from V and 6 bases from J, the junction kept 8 bases outside the gene matches. CDR3 sequence (DNA): TGTGCCAGCAGCGTAGGGGCGGGAGGAAAGGCCAATGAGCAGTTCTTC. Translation gives CASSVGAGGKANEQFF.

The chain links TRBV5-4 to TRBJ2-5, with D hard to call. There are 12 residues in the CDR3. Germline lookup yields CDR1 SGHNT and CDR2 YYREEE (reference sequence). Trimming took 7 bases from V and 0 from J, leaving 7 bases between them. CDR3 coding DNA: TGTGCCAGCTCCACGTACCAAGAGACCCAGTACTTC. Encoded protein: CASSTYQETQYF.

The genes are TRBV19 and TRBJ2-2; 7 nucleotides align to TRBD2. The CDR3 is 13 amino acids. Germline CDR1 LNHDA, CDR2 SQIVND (reference sequence). Germline trimming cut 10 bases from V and 0 bases from J; bases unmatched to any gene: 2. The CDR3 reads CATSGANTGELFF. As DNA, the CDR3 is TGTGCCACTAGCGGCGCGAACACCGGGGAGCTGTTTTTT. Variable domain in full (rest from reference TRBV19 and TRBJ2-2): DGGITQSPKYLFRKEGQNVTLSCEQNLNHDAMYWYRQDPGQGLRLIYYSQIVNDFQKGDIAEGYSVSREKKESFPLTVTSAQKNPTAFYLCATSGANTGELFFGEGSRLTVL.

This clone occurred once. V gene TRBV3-1 (or the pseudogene TRBV3-2) combines with J gene TRBJ1-2; D might be TRBD1 (6 bases). This CDR3 has 10 amino acids. Germline V lookup: CDR1 LGHDT, CDR2 YNNKEL (reference sequence). V lost 8 bases and J lost 6, with 7 bases in between. The DNA of the CDR3 is TGTGCCAGCGCAGGGGATGGCTACACCTTC. The encoded protein is CASAGDGYTF.

The rearrangement uses TRBV5-8 and TRBJ1-1; D may be TRBD1 (5 bases). This CDR3 contains 15 residues. In germline, CDR1 is SGHTS, CDR2 YDEGEE. The V end lost 4 bases, the J end lost 2 bases, and 15 bases lay between the germline ends. CDR3 protein: CASSRGVLFNTEAFF. CDR3 DNA: TGTGCCAGCAGCCGGGGGGTCCTCTTTAACACTGAAGCTTTCTTT.